This record looks at one TCR beta chain sequence and its context. The sample holds one count of this clone. Its recognized antigen is unknown. Base qualities are missing; no much larger clone stands one base away. From each donor, a single peripheral blood sample of around 0.12 L on average was drawn into heparinised tubes. A BD FACSAria II and a panel including CD45RO, CCR7, CD25, CD127, CD95 and CD27 were used to sort naive, central memory, regulatory and stem cell-like memory CD4+ T cells. All sorted populations exceeded 95% purity. PBMCs were separated immediately by Lymphoprep density gradient centrifugation and were stained directly, without being cultured. So that batch effects would be minimized, each experiment stained and sorted samples in pairs, pairing one healthy donor with one patient. This entry is derived from a study of beta chain features in type 1 diabetes (dated by TCRdb to 2016 to 2018). With respect to the entire study: Patients and healthy donors did not differ in mean age, gender distribution, total cell number or subset yield. In the study, TCRB repertoires of sorted circulating CD4+ T cell subsets from recently diagnosed type 1 diabetes patients were compared with those of matched healthy donors. Regulatory and stem cell-like memory subsets were obtained from only 8 patients and about eight healthy donors, while naive and central memory subsets were obtained from all 30 or so donors. A total of 90 million to 140 million sorted cells were examined across all samples, and RNA yield correlated strongly with the number of cells per subset.

All of the isolated RNA was reverse transcribed with the High Capacity cDNA Reverse Transcription Kit, so expressed TCRB transcripts were sequenced. Deep immunoSEQ sequencing was applied to naive, central memory and regulatory T cell samples, giving an average of roughly 3.6 million total reads per sample. Sorted cells were lysed in RLT buffer, and RNA was extracted using DNase-treated RNeasy Micro or Mini kits according to cell number. Each cell subset was processed separately to prevent cross-contamination, with patient and healthy donor samples processed together. TCRB sequences were amplified from cDNA with the immunoSEQ multiplex PCR, producing 87-bp fragments spanning the CDR3 region. Amplicons were sequenced on the Illumina HiSeq platform. Regarding the original processing steps: Synthetic template baselines were used to correct PCR bias computationally, reads within Hamming distance 2 were collapsed together, and singletons that could not be merged were discarded. Reads were aligned against IMGT so that V, D and J genes, CDR3 length and insertions or deletions at six rearrangement sites could be assigned. Within each subset, clonotype counts were normalized to sorted cell number, after which true diversity and Gini coefficients were computed with the tcR R package. The overlap coefficient, calculated on TCRB nucleotide sequences, was used to quantify repertoire sharing. Here the immuneACCESS table is served through TCRdb, limited to in-frame sequences with V and J called. Missing clones are a known gap in these copies; in checked studies unresolved V genes cover under half, and the rest lacks a known reason. V, J and clone size are those of that table, while D and trimming were read from the DNA. The sample table lists tens of thousands of clones, roughly half of them with a count of one. The biggest ten clones account for 2.6% of the sample.

The paper's findings and limits, for the study overall: PCR might favor shorter templates, but patient and control samples were amplified and corrected together, so any skew would affect both groups equally. Type 1 diabetes patients showed a moderate but significant shortening of TCRB CDR3 length in all four CD4+ subsets. Naive, central memory and regulatory TCRB repertoires appeared to be more similar among patients than among healthy donors. Because the HLA sub-analyses included only small numbers of individuals, any influence of HLA type on TCRB rearrangement was left unresolved. Sequencing cDNA rather than genomic DNA could over-represent highly expressing activated cells, although activation and CD3 levels did not differ between groups. Fewer insertions and more nucleotide deletions at VDJ recombination sites were observed in patients with type 1 diabetes, implying thymic rearrangement abnormalities.

The germline V gene supplies CDR1 SGHTA and CDR2 FQGNSA. Here V drops 2 bases and J drops 4 bases, and the junction holds 3 bases not matched to any gene. From the cysteine through the phenylalanine, the CDR3 covers 14 amino acids. Left in the record is the CDR3 DNA by itself, 42 bases read in frame from the first base. The rearranged segments are TRBV7-2 and TRBJ1-2; 8 nucleotides in the junction match TRBD1. Sample: Tregs from blood. The intended sense of this specimen's cell subset or site label: regulatory CD4+ T cells. This TCR was recovered from a woman aged 40 to 49 with type 1 diabetes. The CDR3 protein is CASSLSGGPYGYTF. In nucleotides, the sequence is TGTGCCAGCAGCTTATCAGGGGGCCCCTATGGCTACACCTTC.